The 3 T cell receptor beta chains reported below all come from one sample, sequenced in a study of breast tumors, draining lymph nodes, adjacent tissues. The lymph nodes were axillary draining lymph nodes from breast cancer patients. TCRdb reprocessed the multiplex PCR reads via MiXCR and lists one record per CDR3 protein. The sample shows roughly 80,000 distinct CDR3 sequences, roughly a fifth of them seen only once. The sample taken for sequencing was axillary lymph node tissue. The receptors derive from a female donor with breast cancer. Some clones in this sample may be carry-over from other donors' samples.

This clonotype was found many times. This chain links TRBV12-3 or TRBV12-4 with TRBJ2-1, with D possibly being TRBD2 (6 bases). Trimming took off 5 bases at V and 7 bases at J, with 15 bases between the two ends. The CDR3 has 14 residues. CDR3 in amino acids: CASSISGGRNEQFF. In DNA, the CDR3 is TGTGCCAGCAGTATTAGCGGTGGGAGGAATGAGCAGTTCTTC.

For this clonotype: A read error is likely, as this CDR3 ends without the conserved phenylalanine or tryptophan. The chain joins TRBV28 to TRBJ1-2, with D perhaps matching TRBD1 (6 bases). Trimming removed 6 bases from V and 8 bases from J, with 25 bases in between. The CDR3 totals 16 residues. Germline V gene lookup returns CDR1 MDHEN and CDR2 SYDVKM. CDR3 in DNA: TGTGCCAGCAGGGCGACCTTGACCGGGGGGCGGGAGGGCTACACCCTC. This sequence encodes CASRATLTGGREGYTL.

This clonotype was seen ten or more times. The chain combines TRBV7-9 with TRBJ1-2; D might be TRBD1 (5 bases). Trimming took off 3 bases at V and 2 bases at J, with 10 bases between the two ends. The CDR3 has 14 residues. Germline V CDR1 and CDR2: SEHNR, FQNEAQ (reference sequence). The CDR3 reads CASSFQGENYGYTF. In DNA, the CDR3 is TGTGCCAGCAGCTTTCAGGGAGAAAACTATGGCTACACCTTC.